Each of the 25 T cell receptor beta chains below was sequenced from the same sample in a study of cytomegalovirus exposure and HLA in healthy donors. PCR amplification relied on 60 Vbeta primers (plus 13 Jbeta primers). Sequencing was performed with immunoSEQ multiplex PCR; in TCRdb, only in-frame clones are kept and a portion is missing. The sample comprises about 190,000 clones, around three quarters of which are singletons, and 0.5% to 0.8% rests with the top ten. Sequenced input: PBMCs. These receptors were collected from a boy aged 5 to 17 in good health and CMV-seronegative.

The chain couples TRBV15 to TRBJ1-2, with a weak D call TRBD1 (5 bases). Germline loops: CDR1 LNHNV, CDR2 YYDKDF (reference sequence). V was cut by 4 bases and J by 6 bases, with 12 bases left in between. The CDR3 spans 13 residues. CDR3: CATSKGVGNGYTF. The CDR3 DNA reads as TGTGCCACCAGCAAAGGGGTCGGAAATGGCTACACCTTC.

This CDR3 reads CASSPLGQGIETQYF. The DNA for the CDR3 is TGTGCCAGCTCACCTCTCGGACAGGGGATAGAGACCCAGTACTTC. The V gene is TRBV18, the J gene TRBJ2-5; 9 nucleotides match TRBD1. V lost 3 bases to trimming and J lost 4 bases; unmatched junction nucleotides: 6. CDR1 and CDR2 (germline): KGHSH, LQKENI. The CDR3 length is 15 residues. Full variable domain (rest looked up from reference TRBV18 and TRBJ2-5): NAGVMQNPRHLVRRRGQEARLRCSPMKGHSHVYWYRQLPEEGLKFMVYLQKENIIDESGMPKERFSAEFPKEGPSILRIQQVVRGDSAAYFCASSPLGQGIETQYFGPGTRLLVL.

Concerning this clone: The sample carries other DNA sequences with the same CDR3. The chain has TRBV5-5 and TRBJ1-2; possibly TRBD1 for D (6 bases). V dropped 0 bases and J dropped 6 bases, with 18 bases sitting between them. The CDR3 length is 16 residues. Germline assignment: CDR1 SGHKS and CDR2 YYEKEE (reference sequence). The CDR3 DNA is TGTGCCAGCAGCTTGGAGGCAGGGGATGAAAATAATGGCTACACCTTC. Residues: CASSLEAGDENNGYTF.

This rearrangement joins TRBV7-3 to TRBJ2-1; TRBD2 matches 9 bases. Germline V gives CDR1 SGHTA, CDR2 FQGTGA. The CDR3 has 18 amino acids. Germline trimming cut 5 bases from V and 3 bases from J; bases unmatched to any gene: 14. The CDR3 region is CASSPNDIAGEFYNEQFF. The CDR3 DNA follows: TGTGCCAGCAGCCCCAATGACATAGCGGGGGAGTTCTACAATGAGCAGTTCTTC.

The chain carries TRBV27 and TRBJ2-3; tentative D call: TRBD2 (5 bases). Trimming removed 3 bases from V and 0 bases from J, with 13 bases in between. CDR1 and CDR2 from the germline V gene are MNHEY and SMNVEV (reference sequence). This CDR3 has 16 amino acids. The CDR3 bases are TGTGCCAGCAGTTTCGAGCGGATTACTAGCACAGATACGCAGTATTTT. This codes for CASSFERITSTDTQYF.

The chain uses TRBV29-1 and TRBJ1-1; no firm D call. The germline gives CDR1 SQVTM, CDR2 ANQGSEA. The CDR3 has 11 amino acids. V lost 2 bases, J lost 7 bases, and 8 bases lay in between. The CDR3 nucleotides are TGCAGCGTTGAAAAAGCTTATGAAGCTTTCTTT. Encoded protein: CSVEKAYEAFF.

V gene TRBV18 combines with J gene TRBJ1-1; D perhaps matches TRBD1 (5 bases). V was trimmed by 6 bases and J by 5 bases, leaving 13 bases between them. The CDR3 consists of 13 residues. Germline-derived CDR1 and CDR2 are KGHSH and LQKENI. CDR3 nucleotides: TGTGCCAGCTCCTGGGGGGACTGGACTGAAGCTTTCTTT. This translates into CASSWGDWTEAFF.

The chain's CDR3 is CASSPGRQEWTGELFF. In nucleotides, the CDR3 is TGCGCCAGCAGCCCGGGAAGACAGGAATGGACCGGGGAGCTGTTTTTT. V and J are TRBV4-1 and TRBJ2-2, with TRBD1 as a possible D gene (6 bases). V gave up 4 bases and J gave up 5 bases, with 17 bases separating them. CDR3 length: 16 residues. Looked up from germline, CDR1 is MGHRA and CDR2 is YSYEKL.

The chain combines TRBV2 with TRBJ1-4; D ambiguous. CDR3 length equals 14 residues. The V end lost 2 bases, the J end lost 5 bases, and 9 bases lay between the germline ends. Germline CDR1 reads SNHLY; CDR2 reads FYNNEI. The chain's CDR3 is CASSEKTGNEKLFF. The DNA of the CDR3 is TGTGCCAGCAGTGAAAAAACGGGAAATGAAAAACTGTTTTTT.

This sequence joins TRBV5-1 and TRBJ2-2, with TRBD2 identical over 7 bases. The CDR3 spans 16 residues. The junction had 7 bases not matched to a gene; V was cut back by 0 bases and J by 5 bases. Germline CDR1 and CDR2: SGHRS and YFSETQ. The CDR3 spells CASSLDLGGWTGELFF. CDR3 nucleotides: TGCGCCAGCAGCTTGGATCTCGGGGGGTGGACCGGGGAGCTGTTTTTT.

The V gene is TRBV15, the J gene TRBJ2-3; TRBD1 aligns across 8 bases. The length of the CDR3 is 16 residues. The germline V gene encodes CDR1 LNHNV and CDR2 YYDKDF (reference sequence). Trimming at V came to 0 bases and at J to 1 base, leaving 3 bases not matched to a gene. The CDR3 region has the DNA TGTGCCACCAGCAGAGATCCGGACAGGGGCACAGATACGCAGTATTTT. It specifies CATSRDPDRGTDTQYF.

V is TRBV6-4 and J is TRBJ2-3; D is possibly TRBD2 (6 bases). Germline CDR1 MRHNA, CDR2 SNTAGT. This CDR3 is built from 15 residues. The V and J ends lost 7 bases and 2 bases respectively, with 16 bases between them. This CDR3 reads CASKAGGGDTDTQYF. The CDR3, as DNA: TGTGCCAGCAAAGCGGGCGGAGGGGACACAGATACGCAGTATTTT.

The chain combines TRBV11-2 with TRBJ1-1, with no clear D. Trimming shortened V by 4 bases and J by 7 bases, and 13 bases separated the two germline ends. The CDR3 covers 13 residues. The germline CDR1 and CDR2 sequences are SGHAT and FQNNGV. The CDR3 DNA sequence: TGTGCCAGCAGCTCCCCGAGGGCCCTTGAAGCTTTCTTT. Protein sequence: CASSSPRALEAFF.

The genes are TRBV7-9 and TRBJ2-5; D unclear. The J call may be faulty, since TRBJ2-7 better matches the DNA end. Germline assignment: CDR1 SEHNR and CDR2 FQNEAQ (reference sequence). The CDR3 spans 15 residues. This CDR3 reads CASSLDRVPTYEQYF. The CDR3 nucleotides read TGTGCCAGCAGCTTAGACAGAGTCCCTACCTACGAGCAGTACTTC.

The chain recombines TRBV11-2 with TRBJ2-3; maybe TRBD2 (6 bases). This CDR3 is built from 16 residues. Between the trimmed V and J ends, which lost 5 bases and 5 bases, there was a span of 20 bases. Germline-derived CDR1 and CDR2 are SGHAT and FQNNGV. CDR3 bases: TGTGCCAGCAGCCCCGCATCTAGCGTTAATATAGATACGCAGTATTTT. It is translated as CASSPASSVNIDTQYF.

This clone is a singleton in its sample. This chain connects TRBV19 to TRBJ2-1, with 12 nucleotides matching TRBD2. The CDR3 is 19 amino acids. Germline lookup yields CDR1 LNHDA and CDR2 SQIVND (reference sequence). J was trimmed by 8 bases and V by 1 base; bases with no gene match: 15. CDR3 region: CASSIGLLPTSGRRDEQFF. The CDR3 region has the DNA TGTGCCAGTAGTATAGGCCTCCTTCCAACTAGCGGGAGGCGTGATGAGCAGTTCTTC.

This clone has just a few counts. At one end the junction does not follow the germline gene, possibly because of a read error. For the CDR3, the DNA is TGTTCCAGCACCCTAGCGGGCCTCTCCTACGAGCAGTACTTC. Translating gives CSSTLAGLSYEQYF. J is TRBJ2-7 and V is TRBV7-9, with 8 bases identical to TRBD2. The germline V gene encodes CDR1 SEHNR and CDR2 FQNEAQ (reference sequence). The CDR3 runs 14 residues.

J is TRBJ1-1 and V is TRBV7-9; 10 bases align to TRBD1. CDR1 SEHNR and CDR2 FQNEAQ come from the germline V gene (reference sequence). Trimming took 5 bases from V and 2 from J; bases not matched to a gene: 8. The CDR3 is made up of 16 amino acids. The CDR3 is CASSQPSTGGNTEAFF. CDR3 sequence (DNA): TGTGCCAGCAGCCAACCGTCGACAGGGGGCAACACTGAAGCTTTCTTT. Full variable domain (outside the CDR3, taken from reference TRBV7-9 and TRBJ1-1): DTGVSQNPRHKITKRGQNVTFRCDPISEHNRLYWYRQTLGQGPEFLTYFQNEAQLEKSRLLSDRFSAERPKGSFSTLEIQRTEQGDSAMYLCASSQPSTGGNTEAFFGQGTRLTVV.

The chain recombines TRBV4-2 with TRBJ1-5; TRBD1 matches 9 bases. Germline-derived CDR1 and CDR2 are LGHNA and YNFKEQ. V was pared by 0 bases and J by 7 bases, with 10 bases of the junction left unmatched. The CDR3 sequence is 17 residues long. The CDR3 coding sequence is TGTGCCAGCAGCCAAGACCCTAACAGGGGGCGATGGCAGCCCCAGCATTTT. It yields the protein CASSQDPNRGRWQPQHF.

This clone occurred a few times. This rearrangement joins TRBV19 to TRBJ1-5; no firm D call. The CDR3 covers 14 residues. V dropped 4 bases and J dropped 7 bases, with 14 bases sitting between them. The germline V gene has CDR1 LNHDA and CDR2 SQIVND (reference sequence). Written as DNA, the CDR3 is TGTGCCAGTAGTAAGGGCGGGGAAGGACAGCCCCAGCATTTT. It codes for CASSKGGEGQPQHF. The whole variable domain, remainder taken from reference TRBV19 and TRBJ1-5, is DGGITQSPKYLFRKEGQNVTLSCEQNLNHDAMYWYRQDPGQGLRLIYYSQIVNDFQKGDIAEGYSVSREKKESFPLTVTSAQKNPTAFYLCASSKGGEGQPQHFGDGTRLSIL.

V is TRBV4-1 and J is TRBJ1-1; no clear D. From germline, CDR1 is MGHRA and CDR2 YSYEKL. The CDR3 has 13 residues. Trimming removed 7 bases from V and 1 base from J, with 10 bases in between. The CDR3 DNA follows: TGCGCCAGCACAAAAACAGCGAACACTGAAGCTTTCTTT. This gives the protein CASTKTANTEAFF.

This chain joins TRBV9 and TRBJ1-4; D is perhaps TRBD1 (6 bases). V lost 4 bases, J lost 4 bases, and 14 bases lay in between. CDR1 is SGDLS and CDR2 is YYNGEE in the germline V gene. The CDR3 is 15 amino acids. The CDR3 spells CASSPWQGLNEKLFF. CDR3 nucleotide sequence: TGTGCCAGCAGCCCCTGGCAGGGGCTTAATGAAAAACTGTTTTTT.

This rearrangement joins TRBV27 to TRBJ2-1; unclear D gene. From germline, CDR1 is MNHEY and CDR2 SMNVEV (reference sequence). The germline V and J ends were trimmed by 4 bases and 1 base, with 8 bases remaining between them. This CDR3 is built from 14 residues. Written as DNA, the CDR3 is TGTGCCAGCAGTTCAGGTTTTTCCTACAATGAGCAGTTCTTC. Translation: CASSSGFSYNEQFF.

This chain uses TRBV2 with TRBJ2-3; TRBD1 matches at 7 bases. CDR3 size: 13 residues. Germline V gene data show CDR1 as SNHLY and CDR2 as FYNNEI. Trimming removed 7 bases from V and 6 bases from J; junction bases left unmatched: 7. This chain's CDR3 is CASNLDRVDTQYF. For the CDR3, the DNA is TGTGCCAGCAACCTCGACAGGGTGGATACGCAGTATTTT.

The rearrangement uses TRBV19 and TRBJ1-3; 9 nucleotides agree with TRBD1. This CDR3 has 16 residues. Germline CDR1 reads LNHDA; CDR2 reads SQIVND (reference sequence). J was trimmed by 3 bases and V by 11 bases; bases with no gene match: 14. The CDR3 DNA sequence: TGTGCCTCGTTTCCGGGACAGGGCTATAGTGGAAACACCATATATTTT. Its protein is CASFPGQGYSGNTIYF.